This TCR beta chain came from a study of T cells after posttransplantation cyclophosphamide. This CDR3 comprises 15 residues. The V gene lost 4 bases and the J gene lost 4 bases, with 17 bases spanning the gap. CDR1 is SGHRS, CDR2 YFSETQ, per germline. Note on this clone: As yet, its antigen is unknown.

Notes on the study in general: Donor CD8+ memory clones often dominated recipient blood repertoires at later times. Recipient CMV seropositivity and CMV reactivation strongly tracked TRB clonality.

Profiled with immunoSEQ multiplex PCR; TCRdb holds only in-frame clones, not every one. The data contain 8,500 to 13,000 clones, about nine tenths of them singletons. A marrow graft followed busulfan-fludarabine conditioning, with cyclophosphamide on days +3 and +4. The TCR was taken from a male patient in his 30s who received an allogeneic stem cell transplant from a related donor, was CMV-positive, and had acute GVHD only. Some T cells may be supplied by the graft donor. V gene TRBV5-1 combines with J gene TRBJ1-2; TRBD1 is a possible D gene (6 bases). The material sequenced was CD4+ T cells sorted from PBMCs, taken after allogeneic stem cell transplant with posttransplant cyclophosphamide. CDR3 residues: CASSQNSDRLYGYTF. CDR3 in DNA: TGCGCCAGCAGCCAAAACTCAGACAGGCTCTATGGCTACACCTTC.